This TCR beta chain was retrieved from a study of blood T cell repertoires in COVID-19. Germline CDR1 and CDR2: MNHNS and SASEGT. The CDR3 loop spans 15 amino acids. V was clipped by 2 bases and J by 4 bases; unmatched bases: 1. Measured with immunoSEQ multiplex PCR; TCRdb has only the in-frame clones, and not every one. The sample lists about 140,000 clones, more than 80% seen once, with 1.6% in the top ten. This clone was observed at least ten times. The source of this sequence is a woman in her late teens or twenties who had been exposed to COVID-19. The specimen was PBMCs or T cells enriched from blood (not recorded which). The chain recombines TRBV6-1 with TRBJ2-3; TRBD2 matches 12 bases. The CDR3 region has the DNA TGTGCCAGCAGTGAACTAGCGGGAGGGCCAGATACGCAGTATTTT. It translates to CASSELAGGPDTQYF.